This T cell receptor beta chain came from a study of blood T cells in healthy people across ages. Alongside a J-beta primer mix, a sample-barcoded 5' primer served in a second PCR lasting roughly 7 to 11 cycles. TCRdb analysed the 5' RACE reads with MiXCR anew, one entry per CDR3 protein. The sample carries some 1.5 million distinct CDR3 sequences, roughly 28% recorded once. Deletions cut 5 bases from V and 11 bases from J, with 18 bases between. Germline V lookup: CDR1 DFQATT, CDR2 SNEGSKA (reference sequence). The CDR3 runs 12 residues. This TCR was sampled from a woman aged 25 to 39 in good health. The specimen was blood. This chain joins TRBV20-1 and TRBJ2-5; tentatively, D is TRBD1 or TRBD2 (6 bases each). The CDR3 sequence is CSAQSGGNEQYF. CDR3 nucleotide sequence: TGCAGTGCTCAGTCCGGGGGCAATGAGCAGTACTTC.